Following are 21 T cell receptor beta chains from one sample sequenced in a study of OX40 agonist ivuxolimab in advanced cancers. Data came from immunoSEQ multiplex PCR; TCRdb stores just in-frame clones and leaves some out. The data hold roughly 15,000 clones, with around 80% observed a single time. The sequenced sample was CD4+ or CD8+ T cells sorted from blood, obtained in a trial of the OX40 agonist ivuxolimab. These receptors all stem from an adult with an advanced solid tumor such as melanoma, head and neck, liver or kidney cancer.

This chain connects TRBV6-4 to TRBJ2-1; TRBD1 matches 8 bases. The germline V gene has CDR1 MRHNA and CDR2 SNTAGT. V gave up 0 bases and J gave up 9 bases; unmatched junction bases: 4. This CDR3 has 14 amino acids. The CDR3 reads CASSDSTGAGEQFF. In nucleotides, the CDR3 is TGTGCCAGCAGTGACTCGACAGGGGCCGGTGAGCAGTTCTTC.

This clone was seen just once. The chain links TRBV7-8 to TRBJ2-1, with D perhaps matching TRBD2 (6 bases). Trimming took 5 bases from V and 6 from J, leaving 20 bases between them. The CDR3 length is 16 residues. Per germline, CDR1 SGHVS and CDR2 FQNEAQ. Here the CDR3 reads CASSAVLAKVVNEQFF. CDR3 DNA sequence: TGTGCCAGCAGCGCCGTACTAGCCAAGGTTGTCAATGAGCAGTTCTTC.

The V call is TRBV5-8, the J call TRBJ1-1; D gene uncertain. Germline loops: CDR1 SGHTS, CDR2 YDEGEE. V lost 2 bases and J 0 bases, leaving 5 bases between the germline ends. This CDR3 has 13 residues. DNA of the CDR3: TGTGCCAGCAGCTTTTCTGTGAACACTGAAGCTTTCTTT. Translated, it gives CASSFSVNTEAFF.

V gene TRBV5-5 combines with J gene TRBJ2-3; TRBD1 matches 8 bases. The CDR3 contains 15 residues. V lost 2 bases to trimming and J lost 5 bases; unmatched junction nucleotides: 7. Looked up from germline, CDR1 is SGHKS and CDR2 is YYEKEE (reference sequence). The CDR3 loop reads CASSFSTGVEDTQYF. The CDR3 nucleotides read TGTGCCAGCAGCTTTTCGACAGGGGTTGAAGATACGCAGTATTTT.

This chain uses TRBV2 with TRBJ2-1, with D unresolved. Trimming took off 4 bases at V and 7 bases at J, with 5 bases between the two ends. Looked up from germline, CDR1 is SNHLY and CDR2 is FYNNEI. This CDR3 has 11 residues. This chain's CDR3 is CASSARNEQFF. The CDR3 region has the DNA TGTGCCAGCAGTGCCCGGAATGAGCAGTTCTTC. The full variable domain, in which reference TRBV2 and TRBJ2-1 provide the parts outside the CDR3, is EPEVTQTPSHQVTQMGQEVILRCVPISNHLYFYWYRQILGQKVEFLVSFYNNEISEKSEIFDDQFSVERPDGSNFTLKIRSTKLEDSAMYFCASSARNEQFFGPGTRLTVL.

The chain is built from TRBV10-3 and TRBJ2-7; no clear D gene. This CDR3 contains 13 residues. Trimming removed 6 bases at V and 3 bases at J, with 12 bases between. Per germline, CDR1 ENHRY and CDR2 SYGVKD. Here the CDR3 reads CAISTPDHYEQYF. The CDR3 nucleotides are TGTGCCATCAGCACCCCGGACCACTACGAGCAGTACTTC.

The chain uses TRBV5-1 and TRBJ1-1; D might be TRBD1 (5 bases). The V and J ends lost 0 bases and 1 base respectively, with 10 bases between them. The CDR3 runs 15 residues. Germline lookup yields CDR1 SGHRS and CDR2 YFSETQ. The CDR3 region has the DNA TGCGCCAGCAGCTTGGTTACAGGAGGGAACACTGAAGCTTTCTTT. Its protein is CASSLVTGGNTEAFF. The entire variable domain, with the rest obtained from reference TRBV5-1 and TRBJ1-1, is as follows: KAGVTQTPRYLIKTRGQQVTLSCSPISGHRSVSWYQQTPGQGLQFLFEYFSETQRNKGNFPGRFSGRQFSNSRSEMNVSTLELGDSALYLCASSLVTGGNTEAFFGQGTRLTVV.

The chain links TRBV27 to TRBJ2-4; no definite D call. From germline, CDR1 is MNHEY and CDR2 SMNVEV (reference sequence). The CDR3 consists of 14 residues. Trimming shortened V by 8 bases and J by 0 bases, and 11 bases separated the two germline ends. The CDR3, as DNA: TGTGCCAGCTGGCCCGGAGTAGCCAAAAACATTCAGTACTTC. The encoded protein is CASWPGVAKNIQYF.

V is TRBV10-3 and J is TRBJ1-1; no clear D gene. Germline V gene lookup returns CDR1 ENHRY and CDR2 SYGVKD. The CDR3 sequence is 13 residues long. Trimming removed 8 bases from V and 1 base from J, with 11 bases in between. Written as DNA, the CDR3 is TGTGCCATCGAATCAAGAGAGAACACTGAAGCTTTCTTT. Protein product: CAIESRENTEAFF.

The V call is TRBV11-1, the J call TRBJ2-7; TRBD1 agrees at 8 bases. The CDR3 contains 14 residues. The germline CDR1 and CDR2 sequences are SGHAT and FQDESV (reference sequence). J was trimmed by 4 bases and V by 5 bases; bases with no gene match: 7. The DNA of the CDR3 is TGTGCCAGCAGCCACCGGGACAGGAATTACGAGCAGTACTTC. This codes for CASSHRDRNYEQYF.

J is TRBJ2-7 and V is TRBV4-1; no definite D call. V gave up 3 bases and J gave up 2 bases, with 8 bases separating them. Germline loops: CDR1 MGHRA, CDR2 YSYEKL. The length of the CDR3 is 13 residues. The CDR3 sequence: CASSQAFTYEQYF. CDR3 nucleotides: TGCGCCAGCAGCCAGGCCTTTACCTACGAGCAGTACTTC.

The chain couples TRBV29-1 to TRBJ1-5; 8 bases align to TRBD1. The CDR3 covers 12 residues. Germline lookup yields CDR1 SQVTM and CDR2 ANQGSEA. The trim removed 7 bases at V and 3 bases at J, leaving 2 bases unmatched. The CDR3 nucleotides are TGCAGCGCGACAGGGGACAATCAGCCCCAGCATTTT. Translated, it gives CSATGDNQPQHF. Full variable domain (outside the CDR3, taken from reference TRBV29-1 and TRBJ1-5): SAVISQKPSRDICQRGTSLTIQCQVDSQVTMMFWYRQQPGQSLTLIATANQGSEATYESGFVIDKFPISRPNLTFSTLTVSNMSPEDSSIYLCSATGDNQPQHFGDGTRLSIL.

The J gene is TRBJ2-1, the V gene TRBV14; D remains ambiguous. This CDR3 is built from 17 residues. Germline values: CDR1 SGHDN, CDR2 FVKESK. Trimming cost V 0 bases and J 2 bases, with 14 bases left between them. CDR3 amino acids: CASSQDYGRNTYNEQFF. The CDR3 nucleotides are TGTGCCAGCAGCCAAGATTATGGGCGGAATACCTACAATGAGCAGTTCTTC.

The chain has TRBV10-2 and TRBJ2-1; no clear D. Looked up from germline, CDR1 is WSHSY and CDR2 is SAAADI. V was pared by 6 bases and J by 9 bases, with 12 bases between. The CDR3 totals 12 residues. The CDR3 loop is CASRMGMSEQFF. Here the CDR3 DNA reads TGCGCCAGCAGAATGGGGATGAGTGAGCAGTTCTTC.

This chain uses TRBV10-3 with TRBJ2-1, with D possibly matching TRBD1 (6 bases). The germline gives CDR1 ENHRY, CDR2 SYGVKD. The V end was cut by 3 bases, the J end by 6 bases, with 15 bases between. The CDR3 consists of 15 residues. CDR3 sequence: CAISEDRPRVNEQFF. CDR3 nucleotide sequence: TGTGCCATCAGTGAAGACAGGCCCAGGGTCAATGAGCAGTTCTTC.

The V and J genes are TRBV5-5 and TRBJ2-1, with D tentatively TRBD1 (5 bases). Germline V lookup: CDR1 SGHKS, CDR2 YYEKEE (reference sequence). Trimming shortened V by 2 bases and J by 4 bases, and 10 bases separated the two germline ends. CDR3 length equals 14 residues. DNA for the CDR3: TGTGCCAGCAGCTTAGCTGACAGATACAATGAGCAGTTCTTC. It specifies CASSLADRYNEQFF.

The CDR3 DNA sequence: TGTGCCAGCTCGCCGGGACAGGGGGCAGATACGCAGTATTTT. Protein sequence: CASSPGQGADTQYF. The rearrangement joins TRBV18 to TRBJ2-3; 11 bases line up with TRBD1. The CDR3 runs 14 residues. Per germline, CDR1 KGHSH and CDR2 LQKENI. The V and J ends lost 6 bases and 4 bases, in that order; junction bases with no gene match: 3.

This chain joins TRBV7-9 and TRBJ2-7; 9 nucleotides align to TRBD2. The CDR3 has 17 amino acids. The germline gives CDR1 SEHNR, CDR2 FQNEAQ (reference sequence). V trimming: 1 base; J trimming: 4 bases; junction bases outside the gene matches: 11. The CDR3 DNA is TGTGCCAGCAGCTTAGGTCCTAGCGGGGCGCGTGGGTACGAGCAGTACTTC. It codes for CASSLGPSGARGYEQYF.

This clone appeared a single time. This sequence joins TRBV15 and TRBJ1-1; tentatively, D is TRBD1 (5 bases). CDR1 is LNHNV and CDR2 is YYDKDF in the germline V gene (reference sequence). The CDR3 is 15 amino acids. V gave up 5 bases and J gave up 9 bases, with 22 bases separating them. CDR3: CATSPDRARGQKAFF. The CDR3 DNA follows: TGTGCCACCAGCCCCGATCGAGCGAGGGGCCAGAAAGCTTTCTTT.

The genes are TRBV27 and TRBJ2-7; TRBD1 aligns across 8 bases. The CDR3 loop spans 17 amino acids. Germline V gives CDR1 MNHEY, CDR2 SMNVEV (reference sequence). V lost 3 bases, J lost 2 bases, and 12 bases stayed unmatched. CDR3 nucleotides: TGTGCCAGCAGTTTGTCGGCCGGGACAGGCCGCCCCTACGAGCAGTACTTC. Translating it yields CASSLSAGTGRPYEQYF.

This clone came up once. J is TRBJ2-1 and V is TRBV18, with a tentative D call TRBD2 (5 bases). With 3 bases removed from V and 0 bases from J, the gap between germline ends came to 12 bases. From germline, CDR1 is KGHSH and CDR2 LQKENI. CDR3 length: 16 residues. CDR3 DNA: TGTGCCAGCTCACCGAGCGGCGCAGGCTCCTACAATGAGCAGTTCTTC. Translating it yields CASSPSGAGSYNEQFF.